A single T cell receptor (beta chain) is shown here with its context. The antigen is unknown. The sample is drawn from a study of post-analysis software for immune sequencing data. Findings of the study overall: Co-batched samples clustered tightly together by F measure. A few TRBV segments appeared more often in patients than in controls, and TRBV5-6, TRBV5-1 and TRBV20-1 were among these.

Germline V lookup: CDR1 DFQATT, CDR2 SNEGSKA (reference sequence). Trimming stripped 0 bases from V and 6 bases from J, with 21 bases between. The CDR3 runs 17 residues. Unique molecular identifiers were built into the TCR beta cDNA libraries. Via MiXCR, TCRdb re-called the PCR reads, giving one row per CDR3 protein. The table shows around 710,000 distinct CDR3 sequences, with roughly 46% occurring only once. The sample consisted of blood. This receptor was identified in a girl under 18 with multiple sclerosis. V and J are TRBV20-1 and TRBJ2-1; perhaps TRBD2 as D (5 bases). The CDR3 is CSARDPRTPSSFNEQFF. The CDR3 DNA reads as TGCAGTGCTAGAGATCCTAGGACTCCATCCAGCTTCAATGAGCAGTTCTTC.